The 4 T cell receptor beta chains given below trace back to one sample, sequenced in a study of T cells in women clearing cervical HPV infection. TCRdb's copy holds only in-frame clones and misses some; the assay was immunoSEQ multiplex PCR. Its table lists under 25,000 clones. Sequencing was performed on blood buffy coat. These receptors were taken from a woman aged 18 to 69 with a cervical HPV16 infection that either progressed to CIN3+ or cleared (not recorded which).

CDR3 DNA, as far as it was read: TGTGCCAGCAGCTTAGAGTCCGGGTACGTTGGT. Amino acids: CASSLESGYVG. In full, the CDR3 is CASSLESGYVGQYF. The J gene is TRBJ2-4, the V gene TRBV7-9; D gene unclear. Read data end 3 residues before the CDR3 end; the end is taken from the germline J gene. The V gene's germline CDR1 is SEHNR and CDR2 FQNEAQ (reference sequence). The length of the CDR3 is 14 residues.

Of note for this clone: The observed sequence ends 3 residues before the CDR3 terminus, with the missing tail filled in from the germline J gene. The chain joins TRBV12-3 or TRBV12-4 to TRBJ1-2; 7 bases align to TRBD1. V lost 4 bases, J lost 4 bases, and 9 bases stayed unmatched. This CDR3 spans 15 amino acids. CDR3 DNA, as far as it was read: TGTGCCAGCAGTTCCCACAGGGGCATGGGCTATGGC. This encodes CASSSHRGMGYG. The CDR3 in its entirety is CASSSHRGMGYGYTF.

To note about this clone: With the read ending 3 residues before the CDR3 end, the germline J gene is used to fill in that end. V is TRBV12-3 or TRBV12-4 and J is TRBJ2-2; no definite D call. Trimming removed 2 bases at V and 0 bases at J, with 10 bases between. The CDR3 is 16 residues long. CDR3 bases read: TGTGCCAGCAGTTTAATCTCAGAACCGAACACCGGGGAG. Amino acids: CASSLISEPNTGE. The whole CDR3 region reads CASSLISEPNTGELFF.

As regards this clone: The sequence runs out 3 residues before the end of the CDR3; the remainder is reconstructed from the germline J gene. The chain recombines TRBV5-1 with TRBJ2-5, with 7 bases fitting TRBD2. The CDR3 runs 14 residues. The trim removed 3 bases at V and 5 bases at J, leaving 7 bases unmatched. Germline V lookup: CDR1 SGHRS, CDR2 YFSETQ. This CDR3 is CASSSSTSMETQYF. CDR3 DNA, as far as it was read: TGCGCCAGCAGCTCTTCGACTAGCATGGAGACC. The complete variable domain, with remaining parts taken from reference TRBV5-1 and TRBJ2-5, reads KAGVTQTPRYLIKTRGQQVTLSCSPISGHRSVSWYQQTPGQGLQFLFEYFSETQRNKGNFPGRFSGRQFSNSRSEMNVSTLELGDSALYLCASSSSTSMETQYFGPGTRLLVL.